This TCR beta chain was found in a study of T-cell reconstitution after alpha-beta-depleted transplantation in children. V lost 0 bases, J lost 0 bases, and 12 bases lay in between. From germline, CDR1 is SGHKS and CDR2 YYEKEE (reference sequence). The CDR3 is made up of 16 amino acids. A library of TCRbeta sequences, prepared with unique molecular identifiers, was generated. TCRdb re-derived calls from the PCR reads in MiXCR, one entry per CDR3 protein. The sample consists of over 550,000 distinct CDR3 sequences, 10% of them appearing once. The source material was PBMCs from the stem cell graft donor, sampled from the stem cell graft. The chain has TRBV5-5 and TRBJ1-1; the D is unclear. The clonotype originates from a human donor who donated a stem cell graft to a child with acute myeloid leukemia. CDR3 coding DNA: TGTGCCAGCAGCTTGGCGGCGGGCTTCATGAACACTGAAGCTTTCTTT. Translated, it gives CASSLAAGFMNTEAFF.